The present TCR beta chain was sequenced within a study of T-cell memory formation after mild COVID-19 (dated by TCRdb to about 2021). Some background on the complete study: Most TCR sequence clusters were specific to one of the two donors. The cohort was made up of two young adult volunteers, one female and one male, who were previously healthy. Longitudinal TCRalpha and TCRbeta repertoire sequencing tracked T-cell clones expanding and contracting after mild COVID-19 in a couple of donors.

V sheds 5 bases and J sheds 7 bases, leaving 9 bases between their ends. CDR1 LNHNV and CDR2 YYDKDF were looked up in the germline V gene (reference sequence). The CDR3 goes from the cysteine to the phenylalanine over 12 residues. CDR3 DNA is the only sequence kept; it has 36 bases, read in frame from the first base. Ficoll-Paque density gradient centrifugation was used to isolate PBMCs. Broad study findings and their caveats: The detection of some responding clones in pre-infection memory suggests that pre-existing cross-reactive memory T cells joined the SARS-CoV-2 response. Clones that contracted from day 15 to 85 showed balanced CD4/CD8 phenotypes, whereas a second wave of clones that expanded from day 15 to 37 leaned towards CD4+. SARS-CoV-2 specificity of the second-wave clones peaking on day 37 was not confirmed. Contracting CD4+ clones turned up mainly in the CM and EM memory subsets, whereas EMRA was where CD8+ clones were enriched. Only a couple of mild cases were covered in the study, and larger cohorts including severe cases with pre-infection samples were considered necessary.

In the case of this clonotype: Its antigen is unknown. The record has no base qualities; no much larger clone is one base away.

Instrument used: Illumina NovaSeq 6000. cDNA libraries for TCRalpha and TCRbeta were prepared by 5'RACE using constant-segment primers, with sample barcodes and unique molecular identifiers added. RNA was extracted from every sample with Trizol reagent. Libraries were amplified in two PCR steps, with a second sample barcode and Illumina TruSeq adapters added in the second step. Sequencing of the libraries was done on an Illumina NovaSeq, producing 2 x 150 bp paired-end reads. Under the source paper's analysis protocol: Reads were demultiplexed and collapsed into UMI-guided consensus sequences with migec v1.2.7. Using mixcr v2.1.11, UMI consensuses were aligned to TRA and TRB V and J templates and then assembled into clonotypes. Clonotypes were classified as expanded or contracted when called significant by both edgeR and NoisET, with noise models trained on biological replicates. For edgeR calls, the thresholds were a false discovery rate-adjusted p below 0.01 and a log2 fold-change of 1. As an exploratory analysis of dynamics, max-normalized trajectories of the 1000 most abundant clonotypes were examined with PCA combined with hierarchical clustering. The CD4 or CD8 phenotype of responding clones was assigned using the separately sequenced CD4+ and CD8+ repertoires. TCRdb reran the public reads through fastp at Q25 and MiXCR, keeping productive beta chains. When rows share a CDR3 protein, they turn into one entry using the most common DNA and genes. The V and J calls and clone size come from TCRdb's table, not from the authors' own analysis. This sample gives almost 350,000 distinct CDR3 sequences in total; around 20% of them show up just once. The ten biggest clones cover around 23% of the sample.

The sequence joins TRBV15 to TRBJ1-5, with the D segment identity uncertain. The sample was PBMCs or a T cell subset sorted from them (not recorded which). The clonotype originates from a man between 18 and 35 years old who had mild COVID-19 (a few samples of this study predate the infection). The sample titles of this study are shuffled in the database, so cell type and time point are left out; the donor was told from shared clones. The CDR3 region has the sequence CATSGSGQPQHF. DNA sequence: TGTGCCACCAGCGGCTCCGGGCAGCCCCAGCATTTT. The variable domain in full, with residues beyond the CDR3 obtained from the reference TRBV15 and TRBJ1-5 genes, is DAMVIQNPRYQVTQFGKPVTLSCSQTLNHNVMYWYQQKSSQAPKLLFHYYDKDFNNEADTPDNFQSRRPNTSFCFLDIRSPGLGDTAMYLCATSGSGQPQHFGDGTRLSIL.